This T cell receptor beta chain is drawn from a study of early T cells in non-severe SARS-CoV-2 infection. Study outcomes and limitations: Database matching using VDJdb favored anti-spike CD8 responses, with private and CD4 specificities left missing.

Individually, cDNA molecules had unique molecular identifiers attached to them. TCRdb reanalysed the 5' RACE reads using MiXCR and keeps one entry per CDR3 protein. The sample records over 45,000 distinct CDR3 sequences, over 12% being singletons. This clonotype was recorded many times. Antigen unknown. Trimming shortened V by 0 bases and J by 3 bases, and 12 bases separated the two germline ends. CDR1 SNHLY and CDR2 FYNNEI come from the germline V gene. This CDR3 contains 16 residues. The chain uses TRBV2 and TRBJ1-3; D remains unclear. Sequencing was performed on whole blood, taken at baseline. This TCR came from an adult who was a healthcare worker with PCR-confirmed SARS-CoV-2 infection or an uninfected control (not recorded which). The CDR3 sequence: CASSEALISFGNTIYF. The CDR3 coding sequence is TGTGCCAGCAGTGAAGCGCTGATATCTTTTGGAAACACCATATATTTT.